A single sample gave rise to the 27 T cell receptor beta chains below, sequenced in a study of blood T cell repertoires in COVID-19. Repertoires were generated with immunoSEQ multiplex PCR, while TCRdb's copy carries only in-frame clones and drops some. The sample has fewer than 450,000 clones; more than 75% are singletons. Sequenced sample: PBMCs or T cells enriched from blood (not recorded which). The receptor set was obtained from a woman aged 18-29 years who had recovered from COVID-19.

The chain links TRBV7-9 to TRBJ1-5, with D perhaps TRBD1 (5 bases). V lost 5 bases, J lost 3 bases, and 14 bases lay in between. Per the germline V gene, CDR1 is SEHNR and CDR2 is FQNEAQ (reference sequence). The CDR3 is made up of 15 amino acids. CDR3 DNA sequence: TGTGCCAGCAGCGTATCGGGACTGTTCAATCAGCCCCAGCATTTT. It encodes CASSVSGLFNQPQHF.

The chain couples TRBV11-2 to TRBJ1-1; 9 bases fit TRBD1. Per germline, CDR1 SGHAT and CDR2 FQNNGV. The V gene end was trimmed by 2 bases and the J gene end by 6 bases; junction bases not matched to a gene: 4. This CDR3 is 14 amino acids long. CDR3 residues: CASSLSRQGAEAFF. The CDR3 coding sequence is TGTGCCAGCAGCTTAAGTCGACAGGGGGCTGAAGCTTTCTTT.

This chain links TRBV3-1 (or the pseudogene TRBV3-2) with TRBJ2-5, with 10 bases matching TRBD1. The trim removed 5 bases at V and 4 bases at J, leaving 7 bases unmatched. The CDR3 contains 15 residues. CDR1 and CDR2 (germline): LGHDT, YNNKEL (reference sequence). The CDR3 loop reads CASSEYRDRGETQYF. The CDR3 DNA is TGTGCCAGCAGCGAGTACCGGGACAGGGGAGAGACCCAGTACTTC.

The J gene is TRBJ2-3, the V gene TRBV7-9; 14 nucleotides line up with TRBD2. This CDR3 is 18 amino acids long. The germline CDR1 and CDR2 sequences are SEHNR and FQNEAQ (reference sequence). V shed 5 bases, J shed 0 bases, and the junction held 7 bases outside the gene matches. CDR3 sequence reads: CASSRGLAGDSSTDTQYF. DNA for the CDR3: TGTGCCAGCAGCCGGGGACTAGCGGGGGACAGTAGCACAGATACGCAGTATTTT.

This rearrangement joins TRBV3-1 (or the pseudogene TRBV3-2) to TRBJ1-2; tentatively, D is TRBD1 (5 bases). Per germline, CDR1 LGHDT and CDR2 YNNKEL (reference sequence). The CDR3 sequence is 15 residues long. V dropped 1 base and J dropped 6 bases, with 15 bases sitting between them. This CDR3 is CASSQGVKGVNGYTF. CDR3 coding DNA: TGTGCCAGCAGCCAAGGGGTCAAAGGGGTTAATGGCTACACCTTC.

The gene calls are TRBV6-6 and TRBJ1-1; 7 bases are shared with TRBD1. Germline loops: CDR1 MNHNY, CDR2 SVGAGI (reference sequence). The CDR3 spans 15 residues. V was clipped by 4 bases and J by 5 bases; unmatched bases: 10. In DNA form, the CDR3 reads TGTGCCAGCAGTTTCCCCCCGACAGGGCAAACTGAAGCTTTCTTT. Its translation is CASSFPPTGQTEAFF.

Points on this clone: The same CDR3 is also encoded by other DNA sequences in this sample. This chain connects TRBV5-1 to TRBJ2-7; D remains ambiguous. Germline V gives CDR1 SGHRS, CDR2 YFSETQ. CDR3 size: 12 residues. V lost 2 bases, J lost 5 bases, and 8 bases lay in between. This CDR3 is CASSFPGHEQYF. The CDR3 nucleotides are TGCGCCAGCAGCTTTCCAGGCCACGAGCAGTACTTC.

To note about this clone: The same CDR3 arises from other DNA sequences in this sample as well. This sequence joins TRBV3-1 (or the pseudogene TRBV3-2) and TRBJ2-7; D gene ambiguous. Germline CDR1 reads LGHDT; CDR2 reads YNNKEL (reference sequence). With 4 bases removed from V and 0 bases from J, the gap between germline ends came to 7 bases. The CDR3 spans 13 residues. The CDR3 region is CASSPGVSYEQYF. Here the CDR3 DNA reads TGTGCCAGCAGCCCAGGCGTCTCCTACGAGCAGTACTTC.

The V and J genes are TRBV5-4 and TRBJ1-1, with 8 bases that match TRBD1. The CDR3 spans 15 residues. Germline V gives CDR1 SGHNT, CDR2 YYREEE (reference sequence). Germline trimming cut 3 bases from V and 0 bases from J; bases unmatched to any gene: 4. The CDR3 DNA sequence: TGTGCCAGCAGCTCATGGACAGGGTTGAACACTGAAGCTTTCTTT. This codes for CASSSWTGLNTEAFF.

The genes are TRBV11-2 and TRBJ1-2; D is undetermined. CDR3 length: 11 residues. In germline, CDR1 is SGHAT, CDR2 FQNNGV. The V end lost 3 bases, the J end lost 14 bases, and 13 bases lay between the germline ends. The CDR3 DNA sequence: TGTGCCAGCAGCTTTAATTCCGGGTGGACCTTC. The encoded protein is CASSFNSGWTF.

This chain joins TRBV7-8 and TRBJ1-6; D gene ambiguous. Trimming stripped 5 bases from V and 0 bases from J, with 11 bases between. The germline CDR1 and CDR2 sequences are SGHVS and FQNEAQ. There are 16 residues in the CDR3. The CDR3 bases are TGTGCCAGCAGCCAAGGCAGAGGCTCCTATAATTCACCCCTCCACTTT. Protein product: CASSQGRGSYNSPLHF.

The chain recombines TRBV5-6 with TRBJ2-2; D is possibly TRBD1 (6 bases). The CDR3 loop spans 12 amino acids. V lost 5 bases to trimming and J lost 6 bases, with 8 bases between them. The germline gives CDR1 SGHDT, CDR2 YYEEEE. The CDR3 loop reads CASRAGAGELFF. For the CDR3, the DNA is TGTGCCAGCAGAGCAGGGGCCGGGGAGCTGTTTTTT. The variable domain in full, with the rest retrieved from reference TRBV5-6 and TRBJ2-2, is DAGVTQSPTHLIKTRGQQVTLRCSPKSGHDTVSWYQQALGQGPQFIFQYYEEEERQRGNFPDRFSGHQFPNYSSELNVNALLLGDSALYLCASRAGAGELFFGEGSRLTVL.

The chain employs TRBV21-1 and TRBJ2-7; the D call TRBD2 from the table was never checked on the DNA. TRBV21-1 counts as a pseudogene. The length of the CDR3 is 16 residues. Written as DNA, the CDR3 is TGTGCCAGCAGCAAAGAAGAGCGGGGGGGTCCCTACGAGCAGTACTTC. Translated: CASSKEERGGPYEQYF.

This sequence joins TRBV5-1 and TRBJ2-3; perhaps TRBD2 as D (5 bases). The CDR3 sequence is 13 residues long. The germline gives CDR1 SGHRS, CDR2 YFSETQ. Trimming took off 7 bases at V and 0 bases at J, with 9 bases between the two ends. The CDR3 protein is CASERTSTDTQYF. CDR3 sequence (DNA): TGCGCCAGCGAGAGGACTAGCACAGATACGCAGTATTTT.

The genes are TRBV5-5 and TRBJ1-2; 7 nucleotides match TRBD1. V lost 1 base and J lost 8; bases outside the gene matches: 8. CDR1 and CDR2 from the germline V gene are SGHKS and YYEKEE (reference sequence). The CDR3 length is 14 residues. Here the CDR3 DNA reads TGTGCCAGCAGCTTGTCAGGGGGAGCGGGCGGCTACACCTTC. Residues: CASSLSGGAGGYTF.

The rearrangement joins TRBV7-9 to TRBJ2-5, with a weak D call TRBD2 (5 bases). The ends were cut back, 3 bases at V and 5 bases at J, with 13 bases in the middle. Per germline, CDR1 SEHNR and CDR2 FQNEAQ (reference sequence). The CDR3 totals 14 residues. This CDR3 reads CASSLSGLRETQYF. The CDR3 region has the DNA TGTGCCAGCAGCTTGAGCGGACTGAGGGAGACCCAGTACTTC. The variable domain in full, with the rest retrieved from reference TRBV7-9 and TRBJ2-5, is DTGVSQNPRHKITKRGQNVTFRCDPISEHNRLYWYRQTLGQGPEFLTYFQNEAQLEKSRLLSDRFSAERPKGSFSTLEIQRTEQGDSAMYLCASSLSGLRETQYFGPGTRLLVL.

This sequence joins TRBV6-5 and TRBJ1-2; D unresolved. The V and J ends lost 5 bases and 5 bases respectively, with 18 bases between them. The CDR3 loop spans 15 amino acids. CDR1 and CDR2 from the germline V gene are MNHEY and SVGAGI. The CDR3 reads CASSQPREGYYGYTF. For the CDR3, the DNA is TGTGCCAGCAGTCAACCTCGGGAAGGGTATTATGGCTACACCTTC.

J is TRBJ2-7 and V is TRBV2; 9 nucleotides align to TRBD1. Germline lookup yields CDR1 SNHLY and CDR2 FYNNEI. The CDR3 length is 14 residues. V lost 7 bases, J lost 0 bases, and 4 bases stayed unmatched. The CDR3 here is CASTGQGSSYEQYF. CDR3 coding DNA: TGTGCCAGCACCGGACAGGGGAGCTCCTACGAGCAGTACTTC.

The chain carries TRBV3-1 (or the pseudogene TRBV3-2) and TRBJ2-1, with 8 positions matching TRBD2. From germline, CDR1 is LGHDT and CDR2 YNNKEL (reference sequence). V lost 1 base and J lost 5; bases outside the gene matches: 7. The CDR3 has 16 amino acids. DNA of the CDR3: TGTGCCAGCAGCCAAGTCTTAGCGGGGAACAACAATGAGCAGTTCTTC. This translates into CASSQVLAGNNNEQFF.

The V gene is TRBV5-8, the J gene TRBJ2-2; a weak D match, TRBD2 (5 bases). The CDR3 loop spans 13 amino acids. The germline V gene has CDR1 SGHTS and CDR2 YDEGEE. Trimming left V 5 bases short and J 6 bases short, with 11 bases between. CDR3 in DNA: TGTGCCAGCAGGCAGAACGGGGCCGGGGAGCTGTTTTTT. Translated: CASRQNGAGELFF. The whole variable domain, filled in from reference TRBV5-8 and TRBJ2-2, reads EAGVTQSPTHLIKTRGQQATLRCSPISGHTSVYWYQQALGLGLQFLLWYDEGEERNRGNFPPRFSGRQFPNYSSELNVNALELEDSALYLCASRQNGAGELFFGEGSRLTVL.

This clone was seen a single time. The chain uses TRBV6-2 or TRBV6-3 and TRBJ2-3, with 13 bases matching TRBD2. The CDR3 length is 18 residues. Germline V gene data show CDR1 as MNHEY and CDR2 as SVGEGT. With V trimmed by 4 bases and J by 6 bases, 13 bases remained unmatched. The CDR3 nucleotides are TGTGCCAGCAGTTCCCCAGGACTAGCGGGGGCCGACAGGGATACGCAGTATTTT. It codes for CASSSPGLAGADRDTQYF.

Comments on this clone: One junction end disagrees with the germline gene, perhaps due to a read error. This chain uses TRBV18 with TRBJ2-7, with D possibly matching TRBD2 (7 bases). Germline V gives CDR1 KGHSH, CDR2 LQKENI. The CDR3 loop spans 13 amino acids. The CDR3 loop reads CASSRGGPRQLDF. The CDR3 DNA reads TGTGCCAGCTCGCGCGGGGGCCCCCGTCAGCTGGACTTC. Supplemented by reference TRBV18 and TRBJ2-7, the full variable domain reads NAGVMQNPRHLVRRRGQEARLRCSPMKGHSHVYWYRQLPEEGLKFMVYLQKENIIDESGMPKERFSAEFPKEGPSILRIQQVVRGDSAAYFCASSRGGPRQLDFGPGTRLTVT.

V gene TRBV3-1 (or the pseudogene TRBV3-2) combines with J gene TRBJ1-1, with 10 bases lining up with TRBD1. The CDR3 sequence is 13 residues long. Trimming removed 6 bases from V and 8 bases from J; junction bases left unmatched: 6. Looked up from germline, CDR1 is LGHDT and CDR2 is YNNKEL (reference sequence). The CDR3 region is CASSPGQGGEAFF. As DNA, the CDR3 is TGTGCCAGCAGTCCCGGACAGGGGGGCGAAGCTTTCTTT.

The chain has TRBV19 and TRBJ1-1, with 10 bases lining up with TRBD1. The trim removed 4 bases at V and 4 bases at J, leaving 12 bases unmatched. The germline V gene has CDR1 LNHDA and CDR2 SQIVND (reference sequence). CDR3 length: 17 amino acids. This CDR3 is CASSTDPRQGAVTEAFF. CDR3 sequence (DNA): TGTGCCAGTAGTACCGACCCTCGACAGGGGGCTGTCACTGAAGCTTTCTTT.

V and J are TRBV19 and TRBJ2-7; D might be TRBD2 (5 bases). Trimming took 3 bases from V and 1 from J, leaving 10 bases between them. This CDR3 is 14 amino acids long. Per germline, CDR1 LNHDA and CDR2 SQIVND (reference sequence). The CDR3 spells CASSMYGESYEQYF. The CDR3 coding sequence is TGTGCCAGTAGTATGTACGGGGAATCCTACGAGCAGTACTTC.

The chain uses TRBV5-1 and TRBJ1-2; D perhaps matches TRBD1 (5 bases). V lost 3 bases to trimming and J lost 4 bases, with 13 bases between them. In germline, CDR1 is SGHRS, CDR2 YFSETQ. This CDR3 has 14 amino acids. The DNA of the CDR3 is TGCGCCAGCAGCTCCCCCGGGACTTCCTATGGCTACACCTTC. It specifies CASSSPGTSYGYTF.

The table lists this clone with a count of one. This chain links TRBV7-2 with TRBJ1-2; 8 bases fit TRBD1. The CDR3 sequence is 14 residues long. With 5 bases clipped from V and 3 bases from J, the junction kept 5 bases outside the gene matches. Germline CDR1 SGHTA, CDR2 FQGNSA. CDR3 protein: CASSPLTGDYGYTF. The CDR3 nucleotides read TGTGCCAGCAGCCCTTTGACAGGGGACTATGGCTACACCTTC.